The T cell receptor beta chain described here comes from a study of cytomegalovirus exposure and HLA in healthy donors. Notes on the study in general: A later analysis associated roughly 15,000 TCR beta sequences with HLA alleles at a 0.05 false discovery rate.

Germline V gives CDR1 MNHEY, CDR2 SMNVEV (reference sequence). CDR3 length: 18 amino acids. The V and J ends lost 7 bases and 4 bases, in that order; junction bases with no gene match: 18. It was with 60 Vbeta and 13 Jbeta primers that the PCR ran. TCRdb's copy holds only in-frame clones and misses some; the assay was immunoSEQ multiplex PCR. Listed are about 200,000 clones; around 1.1% falls within the top ten. Details on this clone: Its antigen remains unknown.

This TCR came from a girl aged 2-15 years in good health and CMV-seropositive. The V gene is TRBV27, the J gene TRBJ2-7, with 11 bases fitting TRBD2. The sequenced sample was PBMCs. CDR3 DNA: TGTGCCAGCATTCGGCGCCTAGCGGGAGGACCCCTCTATTACGAGCAGTACTTC. Translation gives CASIRRLAGGPLYYEQYF.